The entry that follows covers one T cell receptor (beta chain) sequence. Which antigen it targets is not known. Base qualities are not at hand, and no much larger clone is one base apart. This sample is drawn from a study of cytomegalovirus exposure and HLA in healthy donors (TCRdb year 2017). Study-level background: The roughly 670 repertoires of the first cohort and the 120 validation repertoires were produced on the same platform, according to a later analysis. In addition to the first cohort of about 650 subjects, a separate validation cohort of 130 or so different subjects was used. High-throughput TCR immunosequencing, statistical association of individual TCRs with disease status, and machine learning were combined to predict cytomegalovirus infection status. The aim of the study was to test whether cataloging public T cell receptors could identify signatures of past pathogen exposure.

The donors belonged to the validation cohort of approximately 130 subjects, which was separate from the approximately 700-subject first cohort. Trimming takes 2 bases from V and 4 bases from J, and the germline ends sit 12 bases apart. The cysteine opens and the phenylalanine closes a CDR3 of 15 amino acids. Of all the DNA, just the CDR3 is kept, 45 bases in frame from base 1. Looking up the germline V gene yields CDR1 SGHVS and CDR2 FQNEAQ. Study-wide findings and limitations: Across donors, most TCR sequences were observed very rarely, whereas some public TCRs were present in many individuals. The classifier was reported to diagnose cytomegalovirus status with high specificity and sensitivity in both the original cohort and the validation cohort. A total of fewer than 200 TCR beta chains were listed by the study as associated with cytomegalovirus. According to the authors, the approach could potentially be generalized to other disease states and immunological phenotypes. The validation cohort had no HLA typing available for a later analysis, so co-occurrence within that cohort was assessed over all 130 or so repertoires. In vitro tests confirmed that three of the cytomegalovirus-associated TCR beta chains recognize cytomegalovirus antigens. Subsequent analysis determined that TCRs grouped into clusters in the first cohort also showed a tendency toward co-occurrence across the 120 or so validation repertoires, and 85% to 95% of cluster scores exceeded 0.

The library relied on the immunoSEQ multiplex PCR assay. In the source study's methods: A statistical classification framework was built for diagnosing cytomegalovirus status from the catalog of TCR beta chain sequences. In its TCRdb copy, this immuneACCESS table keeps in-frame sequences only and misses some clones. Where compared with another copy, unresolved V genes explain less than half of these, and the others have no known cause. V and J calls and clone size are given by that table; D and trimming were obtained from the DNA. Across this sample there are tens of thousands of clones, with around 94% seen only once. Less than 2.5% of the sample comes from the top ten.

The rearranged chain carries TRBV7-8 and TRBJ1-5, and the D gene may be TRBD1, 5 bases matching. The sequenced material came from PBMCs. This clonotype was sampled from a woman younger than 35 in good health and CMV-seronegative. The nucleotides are TGTGCCAGCAGCTTATCCAGGGAACTAAATCAGCCCCAGCATTTT. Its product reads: CASSLSRELNQPQHF.